Following are 26 T cell receptor beta chains from one sample sequenced in a study of blood T cell repertoires in COVID-19. Here immunoSEQ multiplex PCR was the method, and the copy in TCRdb shows in-frame clones only, minus some. The sample lists a few hundred thousand clones, 86% occurring once. Sequencing used peripheral blood. These receptors all come from a woman aged 50 to 60 with acute or convalescent COVID-19.

The chain recombines TRBV2 with TRBJ1-3; D remains ambiguous. CDR1 SNHLY and CDR2 FYNNEI come from the germline V gene. V was pared by 6 bases and J by 3 bases, with 18 bases between. The CDR3 runs to 16 residues. The chain's CDR3 is CASSTGGPVSGNTIYF. DNA of the CDR3: TGTGCCAGCAGCACCGGCGGCCCCGTGAGTGGAAACACCATATATTTT. Looking up the rest from reference TRBV2 and TRBJ1-3 gives the full variable domain: EPEVTQTPSHQVTQMGQEVILRCVPISNHLYFYWYRQILGQKVEFLVSFYNNEISEKSEIFDDQFSVERPDGSNFTLKIRSTKLEDSAMYFCASSTGGPVSGNTIYFGEGSWLTVV.

The rearrangement uses TRBV3-1 (or the pseudogene TRBV3-2) and TRBJ2-1; 7 bases are shared with TRBD1. This CDR3 has 14 residues. Germline V gene lookup returns CDR1 LGHDT and CDR2 YNNKEL (reference sequence). The J segment lost 8 bases and the V segment lost 0 bases, leaving 4 bases of the junction unmatched. The CDR3 region is CASSQERQGDEQFF. The CDR3 DNA reads TGTGCCAGCAGCCAAGAGCGGCAGGGGGATGAGCAGTTCTTC.

This sequence joins TRBV5-1 and TRBJ1-2, with D unclear. V was clipped by 1 base and J by 1 base, with 5 bases between them. Germline assignment: CDR1 SGHRS and CDR2 YFSETQ. This CDR3 contains 13 residues. The CDR3 DNA is TGCGCCAGCAGCTTGTACGGTAACTATGGCTACACCTTC. This encodes CASSLYGNYGYTF. Filled out from reference TRBV5-1 and TRBJ1-2, the complete variable domain reads KAGVTQTPRYLIKTRGQQVTLSCSPISGHRSVSWYQQTPGQGLQFLFEYFSETQRNKGNFPGRFSGRQFSNSRSEMNVSTLELGDSALYLCASSLYGNYGYTFGSGTRLTVV.

The DNA of the CDR3 is TGCGCCAGCCAACAGGGGGACGCAGATACGCAGTATTTT. Residues: CASQQGDADTQYF. The V call is TRBV5-1, the J call TRBJ2-3; 8 bases match TRBD1. CDR3 length: 13 amino acids. With 7 bases clipped from V and 4 bases from J, the junction kept 5 bases outside the gene matches. Germline values: CDR1 SGHRS, CDR2 YFSETQ.

The chain couples TRBV28 to TRBJ1-2; 7 nucleotides align to TRBD1. Germline V gene data show CDR1 as MDHEN and CDR2 as SYDVKM. The CDR3 runs to 16 residues. V trimming: 5 bases; J trimming: 1 base; junction bases outside the gene matches: 10. CDR3 DNA: TGTGCCAGCAGTCAAGACTACAGGGGACATAACTATGGCTACACCTTC. Protein: CASSQDYRGHNYGYTF.

The rearrangement uses TRBV10-3 and TRBJ2-7, with TRBD1 matching 10 bases. Germline lookup yields CDR1 ENHRY and CDR2 SYGVKD. The CDR3 runs 14 residues. J gave up 5 bases and V 5 bases, and 6 bases lay outside the gene matches. This CDR3 is CAISSTGGQDEQYF. CDR3 sequence (DNA): TGTGCCATCAGTTCGACAGGGGGCCAGGACGAGCAGTACTTC.

A single count supports this clone. V gene TRBV27 combines with J gene TRBJ2-3; 12 bases line up with TRBD1. CDR1 is MNHEY, CDR2 SMNVEV, per germline (reference sequence). This CDR3 comprises 15 residues. Trimming cost V 5 bases and J 4 bases; bases outside gene matches: 4. The CDR3 region has the DNA TGTGCCAGCAGTAGGGACAGGGGGCTTTCAGATACGCAGTATTTT. It encodes CASSRDRGLSDTQYF.

This chain joins TRBV5-6 and TRBJ1-1; D might be TRBD1 (6 bases). V gave up 0 bases and J gave up 0 bases, with 9 bases separating them. The CDR3 sequence is 15 residues long. Germline V gives CDR1 SGHDT, CDR2 YYEEEE. In nucleotides, the CDR3 is TGTGCCAGCAGCTTGGTTACAGGGATGAACACTGAAGCTTTCTTT. Its translation is CASSLVTGMNTEAFF.

The rearrangement joins TRBV6-5 to TRBJ2-3; perhaps TRBD1 as D (5 bases). The germline V gene has CDR1 MNHEY and CDR2 SVGAGI. Trimming took off 7 bases at V and 0 bases at J, with 11 bases between the two ends. CDR3 size: 14 residues. The chain's CDR3 is CASTSGISTDTQYF. The CDR3 nucleotides are TGTGCCAGCACTTCAGGGATCAGCACAGATACGCAGTATTTT.

This clone was seen a handful of times. The chain couples TRBV7-9 to TRBJ1-1; TRBD1 aligns across 8 bases. Germline V gene data show CDR1 as SEHNR and CDR2 as FQNEAQ (reference sequence). With 4 bases clipped from V and 11 bases from J, the junction kept 6 bases outside the gene matches. CDR3 length: 12 amino acids. CDR3 nucleotides: TGTGCCAGCAGCTACGGGACAGGTCATGCTTTCTTT. It codes for CASSYGTGHAFF.

The rearrangement uses TRBV29-1 and TRBJ2-5, with D tentatively TRBD1 (6 bases). V was shortened by 6 bases and J by 5 bases, with 13 bases between the two germline ends. Per the germline V gene, CDR1 is SQVTM and CDR2 is ANQGSEA. The CDR3 consists of 12 residues. The CDR3 DNA reads TGCAGCGTGGCAGGGGCAGAGGAGACCCAGTACTTC. It specifies CSVAGAEETQYF.

V and J are TRBV2 and TRBJ2-5; 8 bases agree with TRBD2. The germline V gene has CDR1 SNHLY and CDR2 FYNNEI. This CDR3 spans 16 amino acids. The ends lost 7 bases at V and 2 bases at J; junction bases unmatched: 12. The CDR3 sequence is CASTIGGVAGQETQYF. CDR3 DNA: TGTGCCAGCACCATAGGCGGGGTAGCGGGACAAGAGACCCAGTACTTC. The whole variable domain, remainder taken from reference TRBV2 and TRBJ2-5, is EPEVTQTPSHQVTQMGQEVILRCVPISNHLYFYWYRQILGQKVEFLVSFYNNEISEKSEIFDDQFSVERPDGSNFTLKIRSTKLEDSAMYFCASTIGGVAGQETQYFGPGTRLLVL.

This chain connects TRBV11-1 to TRBJ2-7; 11 nucleotides align to TRBD1. The germline CDR1 and CDR2 sequences are SGHAT and FQDESV (reference sequence). The CDR3 consists of 15 residues. The trim removed 5 bases at V and 6 bases at J, leaving 9 bases unmatched. CDR3 bases: TGTGCCAGCAGCCCCGACCCAGGGACAGGGGGCGAGCAGTACTTC. Amino acids: CASSPDPGTGGEQYF. Together with reference TRBV11-1 and TRBJ2-7, the CDR3 gives the full variable domain: EAEVAQSPRYKITEKSQAVAFWCDPISGHATLYWYRQILGQGPELLVQFQDESVVDDSQLPKDRFSAERLKGVDSTLKIQPAELGDSAMYLCASSPDPGTGGEQYFGPGTRLTVT.

The chain combines TRBV7-9 with TRBJ1-4, with 7 nucleotides matching TRBD1. The CDR3 totals 15 residues. CDR1 and CDR2 from the germline V gene are SEHNR and FQNEAQ (reference sequence). J was trimmed by 7 bases and V by 4 bases; bases with no gene match: 9. The CDR3 protein is CASSSIARDSEKLFF. Written as DNA, the CDR3 is TGTGCCAGCAGCTCTATAGCCCGGGACAGTGAAAAACTGTTTTTT.

This clone has a single count. This chain joins TRBV5-1 and TRBJ1-1; 9 positions match TRBD1. Germline V gene data show CDR1 as SGHRS and CDR2 as YFSETQ. V gave up 4 bases and J gave up 5 bases; unmatched junction bases: 9. The CDR3 is 15 residues long. The CDR3 DNA reads TGCGCCAGCAGCCTTCAACAGGGGGCAGGGACTGAAGCTTTCTTT. Amino acid sequence: CASSLQQGAGTEAFF.

DNA for the CDR3: TGTGCCAGCAGCCCGACAGGGGGCCTGAGAAACACCATATATTTT. It translates to CASSPTGGLRNTIYF. The chain couples TRBV27 to TRBJ1-3; the match to TRBD1 covers 10 bases. Trimming at V came to 6 bases and at J to 5 bases, leaving 7 bases not matched to a gene. The CDR3 covers 15 residues. CDR1 is MNHEY, CDR2 SMNVEV, per germline (reference sequence).

The chain has TRBV25-1 and TRBJ2-7, with D possibly TRBD1 on 6 matching bases. CDR1 and CDR2 (germline): MGHDK, SYGVNS. V was cut by 7 bases and J by 4 bases, with 23 bases left in between. This CDR3 has 16 residues. The CDR3 loop is CASTQSEDSRVYEQYF. The CDR3 DNA follows: TGTGCCAGCACACAATCGGAGGACAGTAGGGTGTACGAGCAGTACTTC.

The gene calls are TRBV7-2 and TRBJ2-4, with D possibly being TRBD2 (6 bases). Germline CDR1 reads SGHTA; CDR2 reads FQGNSA. CDR3 size: 13 residues. Between the trimmed V and J ends, which lost 5 bases and 7 bases, there was a span of 12 bases. The CDR3 region has the DNA TGTGCCAGCAGCCTAAGACTAGAGAACATTCAGTACTTC. Amino acids: CASSLRLENIQYF. Based on the CDR3 plus reference TRBV7-2 and TRBJ2-4, the full variable domain is GAGVSQSPSNKVTEKGKDVELRCDPISGHTALYWYRQSLGQGLEFLIYFQGNSAPDKSGLPSDRFSAERTGGSVSTLTIQRTQQEDSAVYLCASSLRLENIQYFGAGTRLSVL.

The chain employs TRBV11-2 and TRBJ1-6; TRBD1 is a possible D gene (6 bases). Germline V CDR1 and CDR2: SGHAT, FQNNGV. This CDR3 region has 14 residues. V gave up 6 bases and J gave up 10 bases, with 16 bases separating them. In DNA form, the CDR3 reads TGTGCCAGCAGTCCCCACAGGGACCAATCACCCCTCCACTTT. It yields the protein CASSPHRDQSPLHF.

This clone was seen only once. V and J are TRBV30 and TRBJ1-1; D perhaps matches TRBD1 (5 bases). The CDR3 extends over 14 amino acids. Trimming removed 0 bases from V and 0 bases from J, with 8 bases in between. The V gene's germline CDR1 is GTSNPN and CDR2 SVGIG (reference sequence). DNA of the CDR3: TGTGCCTGGAGTGTATTACAGGTGAACACTGAAGCTTTCTTT. This translates into CAWSVLQVNTEAFF.

The V and J genes are TRBV9 and TRBJ2-7; 14 nucleotides align to TRBD2. Per the germline V gene, CDR1 is SGDLS and CDR2 is YYNGEE. V trimming: 3 bases; J trimming: 3 bases; junction bases outside the gene matches: 5. This CDR3 has 16 residues. DNA of the CDR3: TGTGCCAGCAGCGGAGGGACTAGCGGGAGAGTCTACGAGCAGTACTTC. It specifies CASSGGTSGRVYEQYF. The full variable domain, its missing parts supplied by reference TRBV9 and TRBJ2-7, is DSGVTQTPKHLITATGQRVTLRCSPRSGDLSVYWYQQSLDQGLQFLIQYYNGEERAKGNILERFSAQQFPDLHSELNLSSLELGDSALYFCASSGGTSGRVYEQYFGPGTRLTVT.

The chain couples TRBV7-2 to TRBJ1-2; D remains unclear. The CDR3 has 13 residues. With 2 bases removed from V and 3 bases from J, the gap between germline ends came to 7 bases. The V gene's germline CDR1 is SGHTA and CDR2 FQGNSA. DNA for the CDR3: TGTGCCAGCAGCTTAAGCAGGCACTATGGCTACACCTTC. It codes for CASSLSRHYGYTF.

The chain links TRBV5-4 to TRBJ1-4, with TRBD1 identical over 7 bases. The trim removed 4 bases at V and 4 bases at J, leaving 4 bases unmatched. Germline V gene lookup returns CDR1 SGHNT and CDR2 YYREEE (reference sequence). The CDR3 is made up of 14 amino acids. CDR3 region: CASSDGQVNEKLFF. Here the CDR3 DNA reads TGTGCCAGCAGCGACGGACAGGTTAATGAAAAACTGTTTTTT.

The CDR3: CASSPTLAGGPGAYNEQFF. The CDR3 DNA reads as TGTGCCAGCAGCCCCACACTAGCGGGAGGGCCGGGGGCCTACAATGAGCAGTTCTTC. This chain joins TRBV27 and TRBJ2-1; 13 bases fit TRBD2. V lost 6 bases, J lost 2 bases, and 13 bases stayed unmatched. Germline CDR1 MNHEY, CDR2 SMNVEV (reference sequence). The CDR3 totals 19 residues.

V gene TRBV19 combines with J gene TRBJ2-5, with 15 nucleotides matching TRBD2. Per the germline V gene, CDR1 is LNHDA and CDR2 is SQIVND (reference sequence). The CDR3 loop spans 13 amino acids. V lost 9 bases and J lost 5; bases outside the gene matches: 1. CDR3 nucleotide sequence: TGTGCCAGCGGACTAGCGGGAGGGGAGACCCAGTACTTC. Amino acid sequence: CASGLAGGETQYF.

V and J are TRBV30 and TRBJ2-1; TRBD2 aligns across 12 bases. Germline V gene data show CDR1 as GTSNPN and CDR2 as SVGIG (reference sequence). The CDR3 length is 17 residues. After removal of 2 bases from V and 7 bases from J, the junction contained 12 bases not matched to a gene. CDR3 in amino acids: CAWSSLVRLAGVNEQFF. CDR3 nucleotides: TGTGCCTGGAGTTCCTTGGTCCGACTAGCGGGAGTTAATGAGCAGTTCTTC.